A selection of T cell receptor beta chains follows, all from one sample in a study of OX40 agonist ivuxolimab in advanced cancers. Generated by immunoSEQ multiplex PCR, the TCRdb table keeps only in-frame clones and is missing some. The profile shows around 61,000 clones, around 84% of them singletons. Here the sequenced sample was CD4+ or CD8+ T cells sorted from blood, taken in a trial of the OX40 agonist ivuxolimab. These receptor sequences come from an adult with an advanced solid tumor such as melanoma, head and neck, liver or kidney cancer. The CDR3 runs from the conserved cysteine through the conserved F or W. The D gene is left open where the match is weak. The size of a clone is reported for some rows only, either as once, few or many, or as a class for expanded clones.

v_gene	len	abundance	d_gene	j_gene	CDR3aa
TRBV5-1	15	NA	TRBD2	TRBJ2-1	CASSVTSGAYNEQFF
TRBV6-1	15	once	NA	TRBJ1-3	CASSLDSGSGNTIYF
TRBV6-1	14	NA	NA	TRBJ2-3	CASSEGEPTDTQYF
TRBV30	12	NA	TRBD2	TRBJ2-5	CAWGTSGSTQYF
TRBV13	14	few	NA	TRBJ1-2	CASSRPIQGFALTF
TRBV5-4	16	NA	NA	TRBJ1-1	CASSLHSGTTNTEAFF
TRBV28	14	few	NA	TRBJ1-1	CASSFPSRNTEAFF
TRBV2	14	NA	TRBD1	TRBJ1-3	CASSAQGAGNTIYF
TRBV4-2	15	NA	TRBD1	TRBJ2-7	CASSASRDRGREQYF
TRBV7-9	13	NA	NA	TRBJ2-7	CASSFGQTYEQYF
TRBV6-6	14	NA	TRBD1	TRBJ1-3	CASSLTGKGNTIYF
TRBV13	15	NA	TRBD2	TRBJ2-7	CASSLSQSGDYERYF
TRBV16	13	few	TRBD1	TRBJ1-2	CASSRRGGSGYTF
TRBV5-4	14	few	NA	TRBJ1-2	CASSQIDEGYGYTF
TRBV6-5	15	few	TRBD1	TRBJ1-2	CASSRGTGGDYGYTF
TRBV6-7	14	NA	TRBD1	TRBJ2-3	CASRGQGPADTQYF
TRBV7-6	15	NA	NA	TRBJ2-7	CASSLRDINSYEQYF
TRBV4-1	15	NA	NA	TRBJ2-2	CASSQGLGGTGELFF
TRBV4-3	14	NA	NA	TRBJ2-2	CASSQGSTTGELFF
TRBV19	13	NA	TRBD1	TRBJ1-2	CASGDRFNYGYTF
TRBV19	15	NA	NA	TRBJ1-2	CASSIGTGSGGGYTF
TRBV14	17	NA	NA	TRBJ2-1	CASSQVTALAHGNEQFF
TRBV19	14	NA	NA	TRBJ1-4	CASTDRATNEKLFF
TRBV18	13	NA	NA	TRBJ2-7	CASSQAVNYEQYF
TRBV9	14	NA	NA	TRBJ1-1	CASSVDRLNTEAFF
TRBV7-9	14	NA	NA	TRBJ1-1	CASSPLQGHTEAFF
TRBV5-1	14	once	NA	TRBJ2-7	CASSLEQSSYEQYF
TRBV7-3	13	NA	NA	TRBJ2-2	CASSPQPTGELFF
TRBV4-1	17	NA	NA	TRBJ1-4	CASSRSEPGPTNEKLFF
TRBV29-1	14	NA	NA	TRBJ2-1	CSGTSPLTSDEQFF
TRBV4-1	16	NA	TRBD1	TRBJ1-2	CASSQGDRLFNYGYTF
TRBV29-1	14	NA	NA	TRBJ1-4	CSASGGRTNEKLFF
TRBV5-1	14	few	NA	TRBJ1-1	CASSLMTENTEAFF
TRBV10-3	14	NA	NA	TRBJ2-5	CAISERGAQETQYF
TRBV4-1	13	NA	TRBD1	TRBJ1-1	CASSQRDREEAFF
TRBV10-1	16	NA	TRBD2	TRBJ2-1	CASSLSPGTSGNEQFF
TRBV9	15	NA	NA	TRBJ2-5	CASSALDGLQETQYF
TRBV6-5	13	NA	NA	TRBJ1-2	CASSSDTIYGYTF
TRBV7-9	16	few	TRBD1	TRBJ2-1	CASSLNRGLGYNEQFF
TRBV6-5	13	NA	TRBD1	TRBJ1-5	CASKGQTNQPQHF
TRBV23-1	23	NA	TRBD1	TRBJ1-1	CASSQSLRSMSVTGGDEDTEAFF